The 2 T cell receptor beta chains presented below share a single source sample, sequenced in a study of T cells expressing NK-cell markers. Using the 5' RACE reads, TCRdb records one entry per CDR3 protein without DNA. This specimen shows about 460,000 distinct CDR3 sequences; the ten leading clones hold approximately 1.5%. The specimen sequenced was blood T cells: a sorted CD56 or NKG2C T cell subset, CD4+ or CD8+ T cells, or bulk PBMC T cells (not recorded which). These receptors all come from a woman aged 45-59 years in good health.

This sequence joins TRBV9 and TRBJ2-5; TCRdb returns TRBD2, unconfirmable since there is no DNA. Germline V CDR1 and CDR2: SGDLS, YYNGEE. CDR3 length: 15 amino acids. CDR3: CASSEPGTSGETQYF.

This chain connects TRBV20-1 to TRBJ2-5; the TCRdb D gene call, TRBD1, has no DNA to confirm it. The CDR3 length is 14 residues. Germline CDR1 and CDR2: DFQATT and SNEGSKA (reference sequence). CDR3 loop: CSARDSGQGETQYF.